These 15 T cell receptor beta chains came from one sample sequenced in a study of blood T cell repertoires in COVID-19. Measured with immunoSEQ multiplex PCR; TCRdb has only the in-frame clones, and not every one. The sample has about 35,000 clones, around 87% seen once. The source material was peripheral blood. The origin of the receptors is a man older than 75 with active COVID-19.

The CDR3 nucleotides read TGCGCCAGCAGCCCCGGACAGCTCTATGGCTACACCTTC. The encoded protein is CASSPGQLYGYTF. V is TRBV5-1 and J is TRBJ1-2; D is possibly TRBD1 (6 bases). CDR3 length equals 13 residues. V shed 4 bases and J shed 4 bases, with 11 bases lying between them. Germline V gene sequence: CDR1 SGHRS, CDR2 YFSETQ.

This rearrangement joins TRBV5-1 to TRBJ1-1, with D possibly matching TRBD1 (6 bases). This CDR3 spans 12 amino acids. Germline-derived CDR1 and CDR2 are SGHRS and YFSETQ. The germline V and J ends were trimmed by 3 bases and 11 bases, with 14 bases remaining between them. Written as DNA, the CDR3 is TGCGCCAGCAGCTCGTCAGACAGGCAGGCTTTCTTT. This gives the protein CASSSSDRQAFF.

The chain links TRBV19 to TRBJ2-7, with 7 bases that match TRBD2. The CDR3 sequence is 14 residues long. V lost 5 bases and J lost 3; bases outside the gene matches: 7. Looked up from germline, CDR1 is LNHDA and CDR2 is SQIVND (reference sequence). The chain's CDR3 is CASSFSGKNYEQYF. As DNA, the CDR3 is TGTGCCAGTAGTTTCAGCGGGAAGAACTACGAGCAGTACTTC. The full variable domain, with the rest looked up from reference TRBV19 and TRBJ2-7, is DGGITQSPKYLFRKEGQNVTLSCEQNLNHDAMYWYRQDPGQGLRLIYYSQIVNDFQKGDIAEGYSVSREKKESFPLTVTSAQKNPTAFYLCASSFSGKNYEQYFGPGTRLTVT.

This sequence joins TRBV15 and TRBJ2-7, with 10 bases identical to TRBD1. CDR3 length: 15 amino acids. V trimming: 3 bases; J trimming: 7 bases; junction bases outside the gene matches: 9. Germline CDR1 LNHNV, CDR2 YYDKDF (reference sequence). Written as DNA, the CDR3 is TGTGCCACCAGCAGGGACAGGGGGTTGGCATGGGAGCAGTACTTC. Its translation: CATSRDRGLAWEQYF.

The chain couples TRBV29-1 to TRBJ2-7; 9 nucleotides agree with TRBD1. The CDR3 length is 13 residues. V was pared by 7 bases and J by 6 bases, with 10 bases of the junction left unmatched. Looked up from germline, CDR1 is SQVTM and CDR2 is ANQGSEA. CDR3 coding DNA: TGCAGCGCCAAAGACAGGGGGAGTCGCGAGCAGTACTTC. It yields the protein CSAKDRGSREQYF.

This chain uses TRBV2 with TRBJ1-3; no clear D. Germline CDR1 reads SNHLY; CDR2 reads FYNNEI. CDR3 length: 14 residues. Trimming cost V 7 bases and J 2 bases, with 12 bases left between them. CDR3 in DNA: TGTGCCAGCAAGTTTGAGAGGACTGGAAACACCATATATTTT. Its protein is CASKFERTGNTIYF.

The genes are TRBV18 and TRBJ2-7, with 8 positions matching TRBD1. The V gene's germline CDR1 is KGHSH and CDR2 LQKENI. V trimming: 2 bases; J trimming: 3 bases; junction bases outside the gene matches: 3. CDR3 length equals 14 residues. The CDR3: CASSPSGQGYEQYF. CDR3 DNA sequence: TGTGCCAGCTCACCAAGCGGACAGGGCTACGAGCAGTACTTC.

J is TRBJ2-1 and V is TRBV29-1, with TRBD2 matching 12 bases. The CDR3 totals 15 residues. V dropped 6 bases and J dropped 8; count of bases not matched to a gene: 11. Germline assignment: CDR1 SQVTM and CDR2 ANQGSEA. CDR3 DNA sequence: TGCAGCGTCCCCCCGACTAGCGGGAGTCCGGATGAGCAGTTCTTC. It codes for CSVPPTSGSPDEQFF.

This clone has only a few counts. The V call is TRBV7-9, the J call TRBJ1-1; D is unresolved. Per the germline V gene, CDR1 is SEHNR and CDR2 is FQNEAQ (reference sequence). The CDR3 has 11 residues. V lost 4 bases and J lost 8, with 8 bases in between. For the CDR3, the DNA is TGTGCCAGCAGCTGGAGGGAGGAAGCTTTCTTT. It codes for CASSWREEAFF.

The chain uses TRBV6-5 and TRBJ1-5, with a tentative D call TRBD1 (5 bases). The V gene's germline CDR1 is MNHEY and CDR2 SVGAGI. This CDR3 has 15 residues. The V end was cut by 6 bases, the J end by 1 base, with 13 bases between. CDR3 DNA sequence: TGTGCCAGCAGGGCCGACGGGGGAAGCAATCAGCCCCAGCATTTT. Protein: CASRADGGSNQPQHF.

The CDR3 reads CASSFYGSNEQFF. The DNA of the CDR3 is TGTGCCAGCAGTTTTTACGGGAGCAATGAGCAGTTCTTC. The chain employs TRBV12-3 or TRBV12-4 and TRBJ2-1; the D gene is possibly TRBD2 (6 bases). The ends were cut back, 3 bases at V and 6 bases at J, with 9 bases in the middle. The CDR3 spans 13 residues.

The V and J genes are TRBV5-1 and TRBJ2-1; possibly TRBD1 for D (6 bases). Germline assignment: CDR1 SGHRS and CDR2 YFSETQ. Deletions cut 8 bases from V and 0 bases from J, with 18 bases between. The CDR3 runs 16 residues. CDR3 amino acids: CARTTGQPSSYNEQFF. The CDR3 coding sequence is TGCGCCAGGACCACGGGACAACCGAGCTCCTACAATGAGCAGTTCTTC. Full variable domain (rest looked up from reference TRBV5-1 and TRBJ2-1): KAGVTQTPRYLIKTRGQQVTLSCSPISGHRSVSWYQQTPGQGLQFLFEYFSETQRNKGNFPGRFSGRQFSNSRSEMNVSTLELGDSALYLCARTTGQPSSYNEQFFGPGTRLTVL.

This chain uses TRBV6-1 with TRBJ1-1, with D uncertain. Deletions cut 3 bases from V and 2 bases from J, with 10 bases between. The CDR3 length is 14 residues. CDR1 and CDR2 from the germline V gene are MNHNS and SASEGT. As DNA, the CDR3 is TGTGCCAGCAGTGATCTAACAGTTAACACTGAAGCTTTCTTT. Its translation: CASSDLTVNTEAFF.

A single count supports this clone. The chain recombines TRBV6-2 or TRBV6-3 with TRBJ2-3, with 8 nucleotides matching TRBD2. Germline assignment: CDR1 MNHEY and CDR2 SVGEGT. Losses at the gene ends were 4 bases for V and 6 bases for J; bases not matched to a gene: 18. The CDR3 loop spans 18 amino acids. The CDR3 DNA reads TGTGCCAGCAGTTTCGGGACTAGAGGTCGTGTGGTGCCTGATACGCAGTATTTT. Its translation is CASSFGTRGRVVPDTQYF.

The sample holds one count of this clone. V usage is TRBV15 and J usage is TRBJ2-2; TRBD2 matches 9 bases. Germline V gene data show CDR1 as LNHNV and CDR2 as YYDKDF (reference sequence). Trimming at V came to 1 base and at J to 5 bases, leaving 2 bases not matched to a gene. The CDR3 length is 15 residues. The CDR3 spells CATSRASGRTGELFF. In nucleotides, the CDR3 is TGTGCCACCAGCAGAGCGAGCGGGAGGACCGGGGAGCTGTTTTTT.